Presented here are 25 T cell receptor beta chains from one specimen sequenced in a study of blood T cells in healthy people across ages (dated by TCRdb to between 2015 and 2016). The library was produced with 5' RACE. A second PCR of 7 to 11 cycles was performed with a sample-barcoded 5' primer and a J-beta primer mix. The raw public reads went through TCRdb reprocessing: fastp at Q25, MiXCR clone calling, in-frame beta chains kept. CDR3 protein sequences are deduplicated, and each keeps its most common genes and DNA. The sample data list around 2 million distinct CDR3 sequences, and approximately 39% of these were observed just once. Approximately 22% of the sample rests with the top ten. The sample comprised blood. The receptors come from a human donor in good health.

This clonotype was detected ten times or more. The V and J genes are TRBV20-1 and TRBJ2-7; no firm D call. V dropped 3 bases and J dropped 2 bases, with 8 bases sitting between them. This CDR3 contains 12 residues. The V gene's germline CDR1 is DFQATT and CDR2 SNEGSKA (reference sequence). CDR3 nucleotide sequence: TGCAGTGCTAGGGCGGCAACCTACGAGCAGTACTTC. This translates into CSARAATYEQYF.

The rearrangement links TRBV7-9 to TRBJ2-1, with D possibly matching TRBD2 (6 bases). V was pared by 4 bases and J by 9 bases, with 13 bases between. CDR1 SEHNR and CDR2 FQNEAQ come from the germline V gene (reference sequence). CDR3 length: 13 amino acids. For the CDR3, the DNA is TGTGCCAGCAGCTCCTTGGGGACTCGTGAGCAGTTCTTC. Residues: CASSSLGTREQFF.

The chain couples TRBV6-2 or TRBV6-3 to TRBJ2-1, with no clear D. Germline lookup yields CDR1 MNHEY and CDR2 SVGEGT. V lost 0 bases and J 0 bases, leaving 15 bases between the germline ends. The CDR3 spans 18 residues. The CDR3 DNA reads as TGTGCCAGCAGTTACTCGAGTGTAGGCCGTAGCTCCTACAATGAGCAGTTCTTC. Translating gives CASSYSSVGRSSYNEQFF.

The rearrangement joins TRBV10-3 to TRBJ2-1; D may correspond to TRBD1 or TRBD2 (6 bases each). Per the germline V gene, CDR1 is ENHRY and CDR2 is SYGVKD. The length of the CDR3 is 13 residues. V gave up 2 bases and J gave up 9 bases, with 11 bases separating them. The DNA of the CDR3 is TGTGCCATCAGTGAGGGGGGGCCCGCTGAGCAGTTCTTC. Amino acids: CAISEGGPAEQFF.

The table lists this clonotype with many counts. The chain is built from TRBV29-1 and TRBJ1-1; 8 bases fit TRBD1. The CDR3 runs 13 residues. V lost 7 bases to trimming and J lost 10 bases; unmatched junction nucleotides: 14. Germline CDR1 is SQVTM and CDR2 is ANQGSEA. CDR3 amino acids: CSGGTGQGKGAFF. The CDR3 bases are TGCAGCGGGGGGACCGGACAGGGTAAGGGAGCTTTCTTT.

This chain links TRBV3-1 with TRBJ2-1; the D gene is possibly TRBD2 (6 bases). The CDR3 extends over 17 amino acids. Trimming took 3 bases from V and 8 from J, leaving 23 bases between them. Germline CDR1 is LGHDT and CDR2 is YNNKEL (reference sequence). The CDR3 loop is CASSHTGTPSPFHEQFF. The CDR3 DNA follows: TGTGCCAGCAGCCATACCGGGACTCCCTCCCCTTTCCATGAGCAGTTCTTC.

This clonotype turned up a few times. The junction departs from the called germline gene at one end, perhaps through a read error. The chain has TRBV5-5 and TRBJ1-4; 7 bases map to TRBD1. The CDR3 extends over 17 amino acids. CDR1 and CDR2 (germline): SGHKS, YYEKEE (reference sequence). The CDR3 DNA reads TGTGCCAGCGGCTTGGGACAGATCTATGCAACTAATGAAAAACTGTTTTTT. Translated, it gives CASGLGQIYATNEKLFF.

In its sample, this clonotype was seen a few times. J is TRBJ2-7 and V is TRBV15; D possibly matches TRBD1 or TRBD2 (5 bases each). Trimming stripped 4 bases from V and 0 bases from J, with 13 bases between. Germline-derived CDR1 and CDR2 are LNHNV and YYDKDF (reference sequence). This CDR3 contains 15 residues. The CDR3 loop is CATSMGDRTSYEQYF. The CDR3 nucleotides read TGTGCCACCAGCATGGGAGACAGAACCTCCTACGAGCAGTACTTC.

Concerning this clonotype itself: With a much larger clone just one base away, this may be a read error. This chain's CDR3 is CACSLTPSTDTQYF. The CDR3 nucleotides read TGTGCCTGCAGCTTAACCCCTAGCACAGATACGCAGTATTTT. V usage is TRBV7-3 and J usage is TRBJ2-3; no clear D. The CDR3 extends over 14 amino acids. The germline gives CDR1 SGHTA, CDR2 FQGTGA.

As concerns this clonotype: The conserved phenylalanine or tryptophan is not found at the CDR3 terminus, so this likely reflects a read error. J is TRBJ1-5 and V is TRBV7-2; D gene uncertain. Germline assignment: CDR1 SGHTA and CDR2 FQGNSA. CDR3 size: 13 residues. V lost 2 bases and J lost 2, with 4 bases in between. CDR3 protein: CASSLFGNQPQHS. The CDR3 bases are TGTGCCAGCAGCTTATTTGGCAATCAGCCCCAGCATTCT.

The CDR3 loop reads CASSLGWDRSIFSYNEQFF. DNA for the CDR3: TGCGCCAGCAGCTTGGGGTGGGACAGATCTATTTTCTCCTACAATGAGCAGTTCTTC. The chain joins TRBV5-1 to TRBJ2-1, with TRBD1 matching over 7 bases. Germline V CDR1 and CDR2: SGHRS, YFSETQ. After removal of 0 bases from V and 0 bases from J, the junction contained 12 bases not matched to a gene. The CDR3 sequence is 19 residues long.

This clonotype appeared once. The rearrangement joins TRBV15 to TRBJ2-6, with a tentative D call TRBD1 (5 bases). Per germline, CDR1 LNHNV and CDR2 YYDKDF (reference sequence). Trimming stripped 1 base from V and 4 bases from J, with 8 bases between. The length of the CDR3 is 15 residues. The CDR3 loop is CATSRGGDGANVLTF. Written as DNA, the CDR3 is TGTGCCACCAGCAGAGGGGGCGACGGGGCCAACGTCCTGACTTTC.

The count of this clonotype is one. One end of the junction is discordant with germline, which a read error may explain. The chain joins TRBV6-6 to TRBJ1-2; D uncertain. CDR1 MNHNY and CDR2 SVGAGI come from the germline V gene (reference sequence). The CDR3 totals 12 residues. The CDR3: CASSYLKYGYTF. The DNA of the CDR3 is TGCGCCAGCAGTTACCTGAAATATGGCTACACCTTC.

Here the CDR3 reads CSVISRDPGRYNEQFF. The CDR3 nucleotides read TGCAGCGTTATCAGCCGGGACCCCGGGAGATACAATGAGCAGTTCTTC. The chain carries TRBV20-1 and TRBJ2-1; D is possibly TRBD2 (6 bases). Germline V gene lookup returns CDR1 DFQATT and CDR2 SNEGSKA (reference sequence). There are 16 residues in the CDR3.

This chain joins TRBV20-1 and TRBJ2-2, with D uncertain. V gave up 4 bases and J gave up 2 bases, with 8 bases separating them. Germline CDR1 reads DFQATT; CDR2 reads SNEGSKA (reference sequence). The CDR3 runs 13 residues. The CDR3 is CSATNHNTGELFF. The CDR3 DNA is TGCAGTGCTACCAACCACAACACCGGGGAGCTGTTTTTT.

The CDR3 DNA is TGTGCCAGCAGCCTCTTGGGGGACAGACCTGAAAAACTGTTTTTT. Translating it yields CASSLLGDRPEKLFF. The genes are TRBV16 and TRBJ1-4; TRBD1 aligns across 7 bases. V was pared by 4 bases and J by 7 bases, with 9 bases of the junction left unmatched. The CDR3 length is 15 residues. Germline CDR1 and CDR2: KGHSY and FQNENV.

This clonotype was found a few times. The J gene is TRBJ1-4, the V gene TRBV20-1; the D is unclear. CDR3 length: 12 amino acids. V lost 6 bases and J 5 bases, leaving 10 bases between the germline ends. Germline CDR1 DFQATT, CDR2 SNEGSKA (reference sequence). This CDR3 reads CSAPYMNEKLFF. In DNA form, the CDR3 reads TGCAGTGCGCCCTACATGAATGAAAAACTGTTTTTT.

In its sample, this clonotype was seen a few times. The rearrangement joins TRBV20-1 to TRBJ1-2, with 8 bases fitting TRBD1. This CDR3 contains 14 residues. The V and J ends lost 5 bases and 6 bases, in that order; junction bases with no gene match: 11. Germline V gene lookup returns CDR1 DFQATT and CDR2 SNEGSKA (reference sequence). The CDR3 is CSAPTTGVLNGYTF. The CDR3 coding sequence is TGCAGTGCTCCCACGACAGGGGTTTTGAATGGCTACACCTTC.

The chain uses TRBV7-2 and TRBJ1-2, with D tentatively TRBD1 (5 bases). CDR1 SGHTA and CDR2 FQGNSA come from the germline V gene. Trimming shortened V by 4 bases and J by 0 bases, and 9 bases separated the two germline ends. The CDR3 sequence is 14 residues long. The DNA of the CDR3 is TGTGCCAGCAGCTATGACAGTGCTAACTATGGCTACACCTTC. Its protein is CASSYDSANYGYTF.

Written as DNA, the CDR3 is TGCAGTGCTAGTTCAGCGGCAGGGGCAGGCGACAAACTGTTTTTT. This codes for CSASSAAGAGDKLFF. The chain couples TRBV20-1 to TRBJ1-4; weak D call: TRBD1 (6 bases). Germline values: CDR1 DFQATT, CDR2 SNEGSKA (reference sequence). CDR3 length: 15 residues. Trimming left V 3 bases short and J 11 bases short, with 22 bases between.

The chain has TRBV5-1 and TRBJ1-2; 8 bases align to TRBD1. Germline loops: CDR1 SGHRS, CDR2 YFSETQ. The CDR3 consists of 16 residues. Losses at the gene ends were 2 bases for V and 4 bases for J; bases not matched to a gene: 10. Written as DNA, the CDR3 is TGCGCCAGCAGCTTAGAGACAGGGGTTTTTGGCTATGGCTACACCTTC. Its translation: CASSLETGVFGYGYTF.

The chain employs TRBV5-1 and TRBJ2-1; 9 bases are shared with TRBD1. The CDR3 totals 17 residues. The germline V gene has CDR1 SGHRS and CDR2 YFSETQ. The V segment lost 4 bases and the J segment 4 bases; nucleotides outside the gene matches: 12. The CDR3 DNA is TGCGCCAGCAGCCTGAGGGATCCGGGACAGGGTTACAATGAGCAGTTCTTC. This translates into CASSLRDPGQGYNEQFF.

The rearrangement uses TRBV3-1 and TRBJ2-7; TRBD2 aligns across 7 bases. Germline assignment: CDR1 LGHDT and CDR2 YNNKEL (reference sequence). V lost 1 base and J lost 2; bases outside the gene matches: 8. The CDR3 is 16 amino acids. The CDR3: CASSQGAAGETYEQYF. The CDR3 DNA reads TGTGCCAGCAGCCAAGGGGCGGCGGGGGAAACCTACGAGCAGTACTTC.

This clonotype was detected only a few times. The V and J genes are TRBV7-8 and TRBJ1-1; 7 positions match TRBD1. The trim removed 3 bases at V and 4 bases at J, leaving 14 bases unmatched. Germline CDR1 reads SGHVS; CDR2 reads FQNEAQ. The CDR3 totals 17 residues. The CDR3 spells CASSFGLRGLYGTEAFF. The DNA for the CDR3 is TGTGCCAGCAGCTTCGGACTTAGGGGGCTTTATGGCACTGAAGCTTTCTTT.

This chain connects TRBV20-1 to TRBJ1-5; 8 bases line up with TRBD1. The CDR3 totals 16 residues. Germline V CDR1 and CDR2: DFQATT, SNEGSKA (reference sequence). J lost 1 base, V lost 5 bases, and 10 bases had no gene match. This CDR3 is CSASSQGALSNQPQHF. DNA of the CDR3: TGCAGTGCTTCTTCTCAGGGGGCGCTCAGCAATCAGCCCCAGCATTTT.